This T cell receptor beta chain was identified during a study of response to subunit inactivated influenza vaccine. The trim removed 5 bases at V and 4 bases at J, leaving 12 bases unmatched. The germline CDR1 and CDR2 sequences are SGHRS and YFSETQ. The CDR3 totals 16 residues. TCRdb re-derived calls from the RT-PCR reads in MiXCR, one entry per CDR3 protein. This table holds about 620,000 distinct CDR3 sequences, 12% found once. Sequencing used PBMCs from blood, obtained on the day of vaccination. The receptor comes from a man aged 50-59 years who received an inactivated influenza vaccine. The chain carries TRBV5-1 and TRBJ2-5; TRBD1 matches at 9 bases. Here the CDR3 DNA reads TGCGCCAGCAGTCAAGAGGGACAGGGAAAGGGAGAGACCCAGTACTTC. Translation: CASSQEGQGKGETQYF.